The 19 T cell receptor beta chains below were found in one sample sequenced in a study of control samples from healthy donors and cancer patients. Method: immunoSEQ multiplex PCR; TCRdb's copy keeps in-frame clones and lacks some. The sample includes about 51,000 clones, approximately 91% of them seen just once. The specimen sequenced was PBMCs. Receptors were obtained from a man aged 45 to 65 with head and neck cancer.

V is TRBV23-1 and J is TRBJ2-2; no definite D call. Being an ORF, TRBV23-1 has a function that is uncertain. CDR3 length: 13 amino acids. The V and J ends lost 4 bases and 9 bases respectively, with 12 bases between them. Here the CDR3 reads CASSLKRVRELFF. CDR3 sequence (DNA): TGCGCCAGCAGTCTCAAACGGGTCCGGGAGCTGTTTTTT.

In its sample, this clone was seen once. The rearrangement uses TRBV27 and TRBJ2-7, with 13 bases matching TRBD2. Trimming cost V 6 bases and J 4 bases; bases outside gene matches: 12. Germline V gene sequence: CDR1 MNHEY, CDR2 SMNVEV (reference sequence). This CDR3 is 17 amino acids long. CDR3 in DNA: TGTGCCAGCAGGGGGCAGGGACTAGCGGGACTTCAATACGAGCAGTACTTC. Translated: CASRGQGLAGLQYEQYF.

The rearrangement uses TRBV18 and TRBJ2-1, with 8 nucleotides matching TRBD1. Losses at the gene ends were 5 bases for V and 5 bases for J; bases not matched to a gene: 8. The CDR3 length is 15 residues. In germline, CDR1 is KGHSH, CDR2 LQKENI. The CDR3 sequence: CASSRQGMRDNEQFF. The CDR3 DNA reads TGTGCCAGCTCAAGACAGGGGATGAGGGACAATGAGCAGTTCTTC.

The V call is TRBV11-2, the J call TRBJ2-5, with D unclear. Looked up from germline, CDR1 is SGHAT and CDR2 is FQNNGV. V lost 0 bases to trimming and J lost 5 bases, with 13 bases between them. The CDR3 covers 15 residues. The CDR3 coding sequence is TGTGCCAGCAGCTTAGATACAAGCGCCACGGAGACCCAGTACTTC. Amino acids: CASSLDTSATETQYF.

This clone appeared once. The chain couples TRBV11-2 to TRBJ2-5; the D gene is possibly TRBD1 (6 bases). Trimming took off 2 bases at V and 1 base at J, with 14 bases between the two ends. The CDR3 has 16 residues. Germline-derived CDR1 and CDR2 are SGHAT and FQNNGV. The CDR3: CASSLLGAGAQETQYF. Written as DNA, the CDR3 is TGTGCCAGCAGCTTACTCGGGGCAGGGGCCCAAGAGACCCAGTACTTC.

The chain has TRBV4-3 and TRBJ1-4; 8 bases fit TRBD1. Germline CDR1 and CDR2: LGHNA and YSLEER. The V gene end was trimmed by 0 bases and the J gene end by 7 bases; junction bases not matched to a gene: 7. This CDR3 region has 16 residues. The DNA for the CDR3 is TGCGCCAGCAGCCAAGAGGTGGGAACAGGGGGTGAAAAACTGTTTTTT. Residues: CASSQEVGTGGEKLFF.

V gene TRBV7-2 combines with J gene TRBJ2-3; tentative D call: TRBD2 (5 bases). Trimming stripped 5 bases from V and 0 bases from J, with 18 bases between. CDR1 is SGHTA, CDR2 FQGNSA, per germline. This CDR3 has 17 residues. The CDR3 DNA sequence: TGTGCCAGCAGCGACCGAATAGCGATTCAGAGCACAGATACGCAGTATTTT. This codes for CASSDRIAIQSTDTQYF.

The J gene is TRBJ2-5, the V gene TRBV19, with TRBD2 matching 10 bases. Germline values: CDR1 LNHDA, CDR2 SQIVND (reference sequence). Trimming removed 4 bases from V and 3 bases from J; junction bases left unmatched: 5. The CDR3 sequence is 15 residues long. The CDR3 sequence: CASSRQRGGKETQYF. The CDR3 DNA reads TGTGCCAGTAGTAGACAGCGGGGGGGTAAAGAGACCCAGTACTTC.

The rearrangement uses TRBV15 and TRBJ2-2, with D possibly matching TRBD2 (6 bases). CDR1 is LNHNV and CDR2 is YYDKDF in the germline V gene (reference sequence). The CDR3 contains 15 residues. Trimming shortened V by 2 bases and J by 6 bases, and 13 bases separated the two germline ends. The CDR3 protein is CATSRPGVAAGELFF. For the CDR3, the DNA is TGTGCCACCAGCAGACCGGGAGTCGCTGCCGGGGAGCTGTTTTTT.

The chain carries TRBV28 and TRBJ2-5, with 8 bases that match TRBD1. CDR1 is MDHEN, CDR2 SYDVKM, per germline. Trimming removed 7 bases from V and 5 bases from J; junction bases left unmatched: 15. The CDR3 runs 16 residues. This chain's CDR3 is CASNSAGQGSSETQYF. The CDR3 DNA sequence: TGTGCCAGCAATTCTGCCGGACAGGGCTCATCGGAGACCCAGTACTTC.

This clone was detected once. The rearrangement joins TRBV4-2 to TRBJ2-2, with 9 bases that match TRBD2. Germline V lookup: CDR1 LGHNA, CDR2 YNFKEQ. The CDR3 is 17 amino acids. V gave up 3 bases and J gave up 4 bases; unmatched junction bases: 9. This chain's CDR3 is CASSHHIAGDSTGELFF. The CDR3 DNA follows: TGTGCCAGCAGCCACCACATAGCGGGGGACAGCACCGGGGAGCTGTTTTTT.

This chain connects TRBV7-3 to TRBJ2-2; D gene ambiguous. Germline V CDR1 and CDR2: SGHTA, FQGTGA. This CDR3 has 15 amino acids. V was cut by 4 bases and J by 0 bases, with 9 bases left in between. CDR3 loop: CASSSRVANTGELFF. DNA of the CDR3: TGTGCCAGCAGCTCCCGGGTGGCGAACACCGGGGAGCTGTTTTTT.

As to this clone: Germline is not matched at one junction end, which may reflect a read error. The chain's CDR3 is CASSLGQAFAVF. DNA of the CDR3: TGTGCCAGCAGTTTGGGACAGGCCTTTGCAGTTTTC. The chain combines TRBV12-3 or TRBV12-4 with TRBJ2-7; 8 positions agree with TRBD1. The CDR3 is 12 residues long.

This CDR3 reads CASISQERSWTEAFF. CDR3 bases: TGTGCCAGTATATCACAGGAAAGGAGCTGGACTGAAGCTTTCTTT. V gene TRBV19 combines with J gene TRBJ1-1, with D perhaps matching TRBD1 (5 bases). Germline loops: CDR1 LNHDA, CDR2 SQIVND (reference sequence). V lost 7 bases to trimming and J lost 5 bases, with 20 bases between them. CDR3 length: 15 amino acids.

The genes are TRBV4-1 and TRBJ2-3; 10 bases line up with TRBD2. This CDR3 is 17 amino acids long. The germline CDR1 and CDR2 sequences are MGHRA and YSYEKL. After removal of 2 bases from V and 3 bases from J, the junction contained 8 bases not matched to a gene. The CDR3 nucleotides are TGCGCCAGCAGCCAACCCGGGACTAGCGTTGGGACAGATACGCAGTATTTT. This gives the protein CASSQPGTSVGTDTQYF.

This sequence joins TRBV28 and TRBJ2-1; TRBD2 matches 9 bases. The CDR3 is made up of 18 amino acids. Trimming took 2 bases from V and 9 from J; bases not matched to a gene: 17. Per germline, CDR1 MDHEN and CDR2 SYDVKM. The chain's CDR3 is CASSLRRGVSGSNGEQFF. The CDR3 DNA reads TGTGCCAGCAGTTTAAGGAGAGGGGTTAGCGGGAGCAACGGTGAGCAGTTCTTC. The full variable domain, rest sourced from reference TRBV28 and TRBJ2-1, is DVKVTQSSRYLVKRTGEKVFLECVQDMDHENMFWYRQDPGLGLRLIYFSYDVKMKEKGDIPEGYSVSREKKERFSLILESASTNQTSMYLCASSLRRGVSGSNGEQFFGPGTRLTVL.

The chain combines TRBV24-1 with TRBJ2-7; no clear D gene. The CDR3 runs to 14 residues. The germline V gene encodes CDR1 KGHDR and CDR2 SFDVKD. Trimming pared 2 bases from V and 2 bases from J, leaving 9 bases between. CDR3 bases: TGTGCCACCAGTGATTCACATCCCCCCTACGAGCAGTACTTC. It codes for CATSDSHPPYEQYF.

The chain uses TRBV21-1 and TRBJ1-1; the table's D call of TRBD1 was not tested on the DNA. TRBV21-1 is designated a pseudogene. This CDR3 comprises 15 residues. This CDR3 reads CASPYPDRGNTEAFF. As DNA, the CDR3 is TGTGCCAGCCCCTACCCGGACAGGGGGAACACTGAAGCTTTCTTT.

This clone was seen a handful of times. The chain carries TRBV10-1 and TRBJ1-1; D not resolved. Germline V CDR1 and CDR2: WNHNN, SYGVQD (reference sequence). The ends were cut back, 7 bases at V and 1 base at J, with 19 bases in the middle. The CDR3 contains 16 residues. The CDR3 DNA is TGCGCCAGCACCCCCGGCGGTGCAGAGAAGAACACTGAAGCTTTCTTT. Translated: CASTPGGAEKNTEAFF.